The 23 T cell receptor beta chains below come from one sample, sequenced in a study of blood T cell repertoires in COVID-19. Data came from immunoSEQ multiplex PCR; TCRdb stores just in-frame clones and leaves some out. Among roughly 230,000 clones listed, roughly 84% were seen once. The specimen sequenced was peripheral blood. These receptors were obtained from a man in his forties or fifties with active or convalescent COVID-19.

The chain carries TRBV9 and TRBJ2-1; no clear D. This CDR3 is built from 13 residues. Germline CDR1 reads SGDLS; CDR2 reads YYNGEE. The ends were cut back, 0 bases at V and 4 bases at J, with 5 bases in the middle. The CDR3 region is CASSVEEYNEQFF. The CDR3 DNA reads TGTGCCAGCAGCGTAGAAGAGTACAATGAGCAGTTCTTC.

The chain carries TRBV12-3 or TRBV12-4 and TRBJ2-3; no clear D gene. The CDR3 runs to 12 residues. The V gene lost 5 bases and the J gene lost 9 bases, with 12 bases spanning the gap. CDR3 sequence reads: CASSESVETQYF. The CDR3 DNA is TGTGCCAGCAGTGAGTCGGTCGAGACGCAGTATTTT.

The chain joins TRBV21-1 to TRBJ1-1. TRBV21-1 is labeled a pseudogene. CDR3 length: 15 residues. This chain's CDR3 is CASSKEAGGYTEAFF. CDR3 DNA: TGTGCCAGCAGCAAAGAGGCAGGAGGGTACACTGAAGCTTTCTTT.

The J gene is TRBJ2-2, the V gene TRBV2; D is perhaps TRBD1 (6 bases). V was cut by 6 bases and J by 3 bases, with 17 bases left in between. The CDR3 extends over 16 amino acids. The V gene's germline CDR1 is SNHLY and CDR2 FYNNEI. DNA of the CDR3: TGTGCCAGCAGCCCCACCAGGGGCGGCGACACCGGGGAGCTGTTTTTT. Encoded protein: CASSPTRGGDTGELFF.

J is TRBJ2-7 and V is TRBV27; 8 bases are shared with TRBD1. The germline CDR1 and CDR2 sequences are MNHEY and SMNVEV (reference sequence). V lost 6 bases, J lost 5 bases, and 6 bases stayed unmatched. There are 13 residues in the CDR3. The CDR3 region has the DNA TGTGCCAGCAGCATACAGGGGGTTGACGAGCAGTACTTC. This codes for CASSIQGVDEQYF.

The gene calls are TRBV27 and TRBJ2-1; weak D call: TRBD1 (7 bases). The CDR3 is 15 amino acids. The V gene lost 8 bases and the J gene lost 4 bases, with 18 bases spanning the gap. From germline, CDR1 is MNHEY and CDR2 SMNVEV (reference sequence). CDR3 nucleotides: TGTGCCAGCGTAGCGGAGGGGGCCCCTTACAATGAGCAGTTCTTC. Protein: CASVAEGAPYNEQFF.

The chain uses TRBV9 and TRBJ1-5, with 8 nucleotides matching TRBD1. The J segment lost 6 bases and the V segment lost 2 bases, leaving 4 bases of the junction unmatched. The germline CDR1 and CDR2 sequences are SGDLS and YYNGEE. The CDR3 length is 14 residues. The CDR3 nucleotides read TGTGCCAGCAGCGTCACAGGGGGGGGTCAGCCCCAGCATTTT. It translates to CASSVTGGGQPQHF.

The chain combines TRBV7-9 with TRBJ1-2, with D perhaps matching TRBD1 (5 bases). Trimming cost V 0 bases and J 4 bases, with 15 bases left between them. Germline CDR1 is SEHNR and CDR2 is FQNEAQ (reference sequence). This CDR3 comprises 16 residues. The CDR3 is CASSLAGGQVGYGYTF. In DNA, the CDR3 is TGTGCCAGCAGCTTAGCGGGGGGTCAGGTCGGCTATGGCTACACCTTC.

The rearrangement links TRBV19 to TRBJ1-1; D is perhaps TRBD1 (6 bases). Deletions cut 4 bases from V and 4 bases from J, with 16 bases between. The CDR3 sequence is 15 residues long. Germline V gene sequence: CDR1 LNHDA, CDR2 SQIVND (reference sequence). This CDR3 reads CASSTDRLPSTEAFF. The CDR3 region has the DNA TGTGCCAGTAGTACCGACAGGTTGCCCAGCACTGAAGCTTTCTTT. Full variable domain (missing parts from reference TRBV19 and TRBJ1-1): DGGITQSPKYLFRKEGQNVTLSCEQNLNHDAMYWYRQDPGQGLRLIYYSQIVNDFQKGDIAEGYSVSREKKESFPLTVTSAQKNPTAFYLCASSTDRLPSTEAFFGQGTRLTVV.

The chain recombines TRBV18 with TRBJ1-6, with 7 bases that match TRBD1. The germline V gene encodes CDR1 KGHSH and CDR2 LQKENI. CDR3 length equals 16 residues. Losses at the gene ends were 3 bases for V and 5 bases for J; bases not matched to a gene: 7. The CDR3 reads CASSPIQGIHNSPLHF. In DNA, the CDR3 is TGTGCCAGCTCACCGATACAGGGGATACATAATTCACCCCTCCACTTT.

This CDR3 is CASSVGQGGTNEKLFF. In DNA form, the CDR3 reads TGCGCCAGCAGCGTGGGACAGGGGGGGACTAATGAAAAACTGTTTTTT. The chain is built from TRBV5-1 and TRBJ1-4, with 11 bases aligning to TRBD1. The CDR3 runs 16 residues. The V and J ends lost 4 bases and 2 bases, in that order; junction bases with no gene match: 4. In germline, CDR1 is SGHRS, CDR2 YFSETQ.

V and J are TRBV7-9 and TRBJ1-2; 7 positions match TRBD1. V lost 2 bases to trimming and J lost 7 bases; unmatched junction nucleotides: 4. There are 13 residues in the CDR3. Germline CDR1 is SEHNR and CDR2 is FQNEAQ (reference sequence). Here the CDR3 reads CASSLLGGGGYTF. In DNA, the CDR3 is TGTGCCAGCAGCTTATTAGGGGGCGGTGGCTACACCTTC.

The chain is built from TRBV5-1 and TRBJ2-3; TRBD1 agrees at 8 bases. Germline CDR1 is SGHRS and CDR2 is YFSETQ. The CDR3 contains 16 residues. V lost 0 bases to trimming and J lost 3 bases; unmatched junction nucleotides: 6. The CDR3 reads CASSLDGQGVTDTQYF. CDR3 coding DNA: TGCGCCAGCAGCTTGGATGGACAGGGAGTAACAGATACGCAGTATTTT.

The rearrangement joins TRBV7-8 to TRBJ1-1; D remains unclear. There are 13 residues in the CDR3. V was pared by 1 base and J by 1 base, with 4 bases between. From germline, CDR1 is SGHVS and CDR2 FQNEAQ. The CDR3: CASSLVRNTEAFF. DNA of the CDR3: TGTGCCAGCAGCTTAGTCCGGAACACTGAAGCTTTCTTT.

The chain uses TRBV4-2 and TRBJ1-5, with D tentatively TRBD1 (5 bases). Trimming stripped 0 bases from V and 2 bases from J, with 8 bases between. The CDR3 has 15 residues. Germline CDR1 is LGHNA and CDR2 is YNFKEQ. CDR3 region: CASSQDGGGNQPQHF. CDR3 coding DNA: TGTGCCAGCAGCCAAGATGGGGGGGGCAATCAGCCCCAGCATTTT.

V gene TRBV28 combines with J gene TRBJ2-7; 7 bases map to TRBD2. This CDR3 comprises 13 residues. Germline CDR1 is MDHEN and CDR2 is SYDVKM. Unmatched junction bases numbered 3, after V lost 5 bases and J lost 2 bases. The CDR3 DNA reads as TGTGCCAGCAGTGACGGGGGGACCTACGAGCAGTACTTC. Its protein is CASSDGGTYEQYF.

This chain connects TRBV10-3 to TRBJ2-1; TRBD2 aligns across 8 bases. J was trimmed by 10 bases and V by 3 bases; bases with no gene match: 11. Per the germline V gene, CDR1 is ENHRY and CDR2 is SYGVKD. The CDR3 spans 15 residues. The CDR3 nucleotides read TGTGCCATCAGTGATGGACGGGGGGGCGCAGGGGAGCAGTTCTTC. Its protein product is CAISDGRGGAGEQFF.

This clone was detected many times. This chain uses TRBV6-1 with TRBJ2-2; D call uncertain. Trimming took 3 bases from V and 5 from J, leaving 10 bases between them. This CDR3 spans 14 amino acids. Germline-derived CDR1 and CDR2 are MNHNS and SASEGT. The CDR3 here is CASSDMAVTGELFF. The CDR3 DNA is TGTGCCAGCAGTGATATGGCAGTTACCGGGGAGCTGTTTTTT.

The chain joins TRBV27 to TRBJ1-5; no reliable D call. Germline CDR1 reads MNHEY; CDR2 reads SMNVEV (reference sequence). V was trimmed by 6 bases and J by 7 bases, leaving 13 bases between them. This CDR3 is 13 amino acids long. CDR3 nucleotides: TGTGCCAGCAGCCTCGCGGGGTTACAGCCCCAGCATTTT. Protein: CASSLAGLQPQHF.

The DNA of the CDR3 is TGTGCCAGCTCACCACGGGCAGGGGTTGCCTACGAGCAGTACTTC. Protein product: CASSPRAGVAYEQYF. This chain connects TRBV18 to TRBJ2-7, with D possibly matching TRBD1 (6 bases). There are 15 residues in the CDR3. From germline, CDR1 is KGHSH and CDR2 LQKENI. Trimming shortened V by 1 base and J by 2 bases, and 12 bases separated the two germline ends.

This chain links TRBV6-2 or TRBV6-3 with TRBJ2-1; 10 bases are a match to TRBD2. Germline values: CDR1 MNHEY, CDR2 SVGEGT. The CDR3 sequence is 14 residues long. V lost 6 bases to trimming and J lost 8 bases; unmatched junction nucleotides: 7. For the CDR3, the DNA is TGTGCCAGCAGGCCTAGCGGGGGACCTCATGAGCAGTTCTTC. Translation gives CASRPSGGPHEQFF.

The chain couples TRBV4-2 to TRBJ2-1; TRBD2 matches at 7 bases. V was clipped by 0 bases and J by 3 bases; unmatched bases: 5. The CDR3 is made up of 16 amino acids. CDR1 and CDR2 from the germline V gene are LGHNA and YNFKEQ. CDR3 residues: CASSQDMASGYNEQFF. For the CDR3, the DNA is TGTGCCAGCAGCCAAGATATGGCTAGCGGCTACAATGAGCAGTTCTTC.

This chain links TRBV7-9 with TRBJ2-3; 8 bases map to TRBD1. Trimming cost V 1 base and J 1 base; bases outside gene matches: 4. Germline V CDR1 and CDR2: SEHNR, FQNEAQ (reference sequence). The CDR3 loop spans 16 amino acids. CDR3 sequence reads: CASSLGGTGGTDTQYF. The CDR3 region has the DNA TGTGCCAGCAGCTTAGGGGGGACAGGAGGCACAGATACGCAGTATTTT.